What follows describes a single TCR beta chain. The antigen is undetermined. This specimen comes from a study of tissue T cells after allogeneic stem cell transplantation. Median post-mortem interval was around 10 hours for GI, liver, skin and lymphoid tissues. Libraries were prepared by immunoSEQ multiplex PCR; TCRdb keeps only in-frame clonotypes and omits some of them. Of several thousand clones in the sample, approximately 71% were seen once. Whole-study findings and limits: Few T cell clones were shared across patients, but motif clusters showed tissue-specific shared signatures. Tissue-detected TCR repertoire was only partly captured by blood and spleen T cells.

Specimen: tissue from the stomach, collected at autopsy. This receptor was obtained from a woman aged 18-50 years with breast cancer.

The CDR3: CASSLPADNSPLHF. For the CDR3, the DNA is TGTGCCAGCAGCTTACCAGCAGATAATTCACCCCTCCACTTT. The rearrangement uses TRBV5-6 and TRBJ1-6; D remains unclear. V was cut by 2 bases and J by 5 bases, with 8 bases left in between. The CDR3 runs 14 residues. Germline V gene lookup returns CDR1 SGHDT and CDR2 YYEEEE.